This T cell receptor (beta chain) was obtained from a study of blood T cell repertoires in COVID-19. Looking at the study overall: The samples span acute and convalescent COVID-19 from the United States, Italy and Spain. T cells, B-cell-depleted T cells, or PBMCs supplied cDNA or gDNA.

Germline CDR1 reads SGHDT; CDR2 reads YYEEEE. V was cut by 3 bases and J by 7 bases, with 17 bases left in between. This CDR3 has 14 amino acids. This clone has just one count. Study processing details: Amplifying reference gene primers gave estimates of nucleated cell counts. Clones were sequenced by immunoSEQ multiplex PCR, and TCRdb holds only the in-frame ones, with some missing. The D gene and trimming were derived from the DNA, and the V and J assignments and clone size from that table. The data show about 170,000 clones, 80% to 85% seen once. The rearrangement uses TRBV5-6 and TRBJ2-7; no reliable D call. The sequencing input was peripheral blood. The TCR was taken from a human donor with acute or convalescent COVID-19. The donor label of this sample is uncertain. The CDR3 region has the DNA TGTGCCAGCAGCTGGGCTGGTACAGCTTGGGAGCAGTACTTC. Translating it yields CASSWAGTAWEQYF.